This T cell receptor (beta chain) comes out of a study of T-cell reconstitution after alpha-beta-depleted transplantation in children. Study-level results: Several hundred expanded graft clones reportedly supplied alpha-beta T cells about two months after transplant. T-cell numbers and diversity one year post-transplant derived largely from freshly generated T cells. Recipient T cells and thymic progenitors that survived gave rise to the high TCRbeta diversity observed at day 60 in some patients.

Construction of the TCRbeta library involved unique molecular identifiers. Via MiXCR, TCRdb re-called the PCR reads, giving one row per CDR3 protein. The data hold 450,000 to 550,000 distinct CDR3 sequences, with 10% to 12% observed a single time. To note about this clonotype: Antigen: not known.

V lost 5 bases and J lost 5, with 10 bases in between. The CDR3 is 11 amino acids. Germline V CDR1 and CDR2: DFQATT, SNEGSKA (reference sequence). This chain links TRBV20-1 with TRBJ2-7; D gene ambiguous. The sample consisted of PBMCs, mostly from graft donor cells, taken 180 days after TCRalphabeta/CD19-depleted stem cell transplant. The TCR was taken from a female patient aged 2 to 10 who had a stem cell transplant for aplastic anemia, so the T cells may come from the graft donor. This CDR3 is CSAPHRNEQYF. In DNA form, the CDR3 reads TGCAGTGCTCCCCATAGAAACGAGCAGTACTTC.